This T cell receptor beta chain was captured by sequencing in a study of Graves' ophthalmopathy and Graves' hyperthyroidism. Findings and limits, study-wide: Both an approximately 69% sensitivity and an approximately 72% specificity characterized the model's predictions of ophthalmopathy progression.

The study enrolled ophthalmopathy donors with moderate-to-severe activity, CAS ≥3, NOSPECS ≥4 and duration under 3 months. Patients with other autoimmune diseases, uncontrolled infections, pregnancy or lactation were excluded. Clinical symptoms, serum thyroxine, TRAb, thyroid ultrasound and orbital computed tomography formed the basis of diagnosis. The sequenced template was RNA, covering the TCR beta CDR3 region. First-round RT-PCR employed HTBI primers, with a second-round multiplex PCR after it. From the multiplex PCR reads, TCRdb called clonotypes with MiXCR, one entry per CDR3 protein. Of over 450,000 distinct CDR3 sequences listed, around an eighth were seen once; the top ten hold 8% to 10%. In germline, CDR1 is LGHNA, CDR2 YNFKEQ. Unmatched junction bases numbered 3, after V lost 1 base and J lost 2 bases. The CDR3 contains 15 residues. There are many counts of this clonotype. Its antigen is not known.

The rearrangement links TRBV4-2 to TRBJ1-2; 8 bases match TRBD1. The clonotype originates from a woman in her twenties or thirties with Graves' ophthalmopathy. Sequenced sample: blood. CDR3 sequence reads: CASSQARQGNYGYTF. The CDR3 DNA reads TGTGCCAGCAGCCAAGCCCGACAGGGGAACTATGGCTACACCTTC.